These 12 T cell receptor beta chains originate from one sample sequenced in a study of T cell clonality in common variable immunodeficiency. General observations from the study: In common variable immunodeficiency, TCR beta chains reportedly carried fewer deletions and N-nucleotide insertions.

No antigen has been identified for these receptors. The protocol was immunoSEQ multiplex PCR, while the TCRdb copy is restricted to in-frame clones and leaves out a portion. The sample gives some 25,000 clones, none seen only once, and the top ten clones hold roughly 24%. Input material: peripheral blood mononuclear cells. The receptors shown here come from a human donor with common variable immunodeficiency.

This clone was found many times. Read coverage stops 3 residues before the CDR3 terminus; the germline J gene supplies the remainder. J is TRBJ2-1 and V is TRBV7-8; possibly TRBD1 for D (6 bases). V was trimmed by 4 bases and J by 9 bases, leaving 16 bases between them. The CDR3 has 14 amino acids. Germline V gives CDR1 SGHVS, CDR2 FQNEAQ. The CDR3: CASSYGLGQLEQFF. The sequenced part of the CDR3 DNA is TGTGCCAGCAGCTACGGGTTAGGACAGCTTGAG.

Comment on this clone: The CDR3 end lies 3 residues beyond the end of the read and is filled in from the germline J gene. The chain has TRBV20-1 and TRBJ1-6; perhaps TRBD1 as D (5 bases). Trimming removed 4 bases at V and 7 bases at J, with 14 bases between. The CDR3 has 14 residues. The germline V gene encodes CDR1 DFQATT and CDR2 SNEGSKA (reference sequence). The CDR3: CSAKGPEGNSPLHF. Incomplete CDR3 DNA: TGCAGTGCTAAGGGGCCGGAGGGAAATTCACCC.

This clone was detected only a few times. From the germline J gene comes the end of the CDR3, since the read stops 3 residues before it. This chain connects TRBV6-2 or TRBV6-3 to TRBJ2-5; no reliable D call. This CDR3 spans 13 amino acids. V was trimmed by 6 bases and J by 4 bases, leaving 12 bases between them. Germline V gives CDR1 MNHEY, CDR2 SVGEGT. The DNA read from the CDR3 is TGTGCCAGCAGGGCGCCTAGTGGAGAGACC. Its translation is CASRAPSGET. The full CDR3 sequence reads CASRAPSGETQYF.

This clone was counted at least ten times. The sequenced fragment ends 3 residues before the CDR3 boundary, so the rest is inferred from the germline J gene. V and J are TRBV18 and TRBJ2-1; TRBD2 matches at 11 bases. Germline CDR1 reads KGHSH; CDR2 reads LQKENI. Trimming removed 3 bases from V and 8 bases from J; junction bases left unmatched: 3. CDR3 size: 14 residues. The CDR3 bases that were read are TGTGCCAGCTCACCTAGCGGGGGGGGCCATGAG. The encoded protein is CASSPSGGGHE. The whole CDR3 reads CASSPSGGGHEQFF. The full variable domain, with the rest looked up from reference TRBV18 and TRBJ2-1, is NAGVMQNPRHLVRRRGQEARLRCSPMKGHSHVYWYRQLPEEGLKFMVYLQKENIIDESGMPKERFSAEFPKEGPSILRIQQVVRGDSAAYFCASSPSGGGHEQFFGPGTRLTVL.

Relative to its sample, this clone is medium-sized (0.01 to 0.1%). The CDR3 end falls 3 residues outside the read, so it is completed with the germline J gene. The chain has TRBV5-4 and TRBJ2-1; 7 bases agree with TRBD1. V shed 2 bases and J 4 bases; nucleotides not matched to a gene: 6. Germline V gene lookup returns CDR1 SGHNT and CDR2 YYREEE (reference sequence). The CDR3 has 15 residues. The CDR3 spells CASSLSGQAYNEQFF. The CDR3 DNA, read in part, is TGTGCCAGCAGCTTATCCGGACAGGCGTACAATGAG.

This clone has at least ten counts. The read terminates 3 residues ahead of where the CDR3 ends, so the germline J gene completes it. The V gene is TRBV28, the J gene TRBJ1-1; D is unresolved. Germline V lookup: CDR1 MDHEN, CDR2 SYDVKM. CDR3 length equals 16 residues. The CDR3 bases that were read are TGTGCCAGCAGTTTAGGAGGTTGGGCCGATTACTTAGGA. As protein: CASSLGGWADYLG. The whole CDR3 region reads CASSLGGWADYLGAFF.

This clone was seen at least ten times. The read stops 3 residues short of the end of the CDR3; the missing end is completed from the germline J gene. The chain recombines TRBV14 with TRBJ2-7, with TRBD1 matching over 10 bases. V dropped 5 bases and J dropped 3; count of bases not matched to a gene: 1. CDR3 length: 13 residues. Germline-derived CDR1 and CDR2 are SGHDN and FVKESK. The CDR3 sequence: CASSRTGGYEQYF. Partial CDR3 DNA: TGTGCCAGCAGCAGGACAGGGGGCTACGAG.

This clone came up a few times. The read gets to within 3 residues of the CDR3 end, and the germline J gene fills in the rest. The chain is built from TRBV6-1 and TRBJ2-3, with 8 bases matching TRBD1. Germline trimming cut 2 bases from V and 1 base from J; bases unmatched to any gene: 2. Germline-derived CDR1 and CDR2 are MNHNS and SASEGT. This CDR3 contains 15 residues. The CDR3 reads CASSELQGGTDTQYF. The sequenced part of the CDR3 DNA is TGTGCCAGCAGTGAACTACAGGGGGGCACAGATACG.

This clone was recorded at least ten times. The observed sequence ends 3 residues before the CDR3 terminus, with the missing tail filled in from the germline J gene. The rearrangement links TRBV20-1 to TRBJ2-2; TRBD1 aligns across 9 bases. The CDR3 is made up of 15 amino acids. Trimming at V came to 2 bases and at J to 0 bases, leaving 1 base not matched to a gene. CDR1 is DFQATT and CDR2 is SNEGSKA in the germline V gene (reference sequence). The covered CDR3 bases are TGCAGTGCTAGACGACAGGGGGCGAACACCGGGGAG. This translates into CSARRQGANTGE. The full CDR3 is CSARRQGANTGELFF.

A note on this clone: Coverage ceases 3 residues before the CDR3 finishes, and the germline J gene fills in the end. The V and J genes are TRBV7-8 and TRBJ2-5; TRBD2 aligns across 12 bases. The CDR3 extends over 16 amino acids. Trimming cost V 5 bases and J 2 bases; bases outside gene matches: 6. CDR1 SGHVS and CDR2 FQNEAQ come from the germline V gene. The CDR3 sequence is CASSPRTSGVQETQYF. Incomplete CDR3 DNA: TGTGCCAGCAGCCCCAGGACTAGCGGGGTGCAAGAGACC. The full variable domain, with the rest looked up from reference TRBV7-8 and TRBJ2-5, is GAGVSQSPRYKVAKRGQDVALRCDPISGHVSLFWYQQALGQGPEFLTYFQNEAQLDKSGLPSDRFFAERPEGSVSTLKIQRTQQEDSAVYLCASSPRTSGVQETQYFGPGTRLLVL.

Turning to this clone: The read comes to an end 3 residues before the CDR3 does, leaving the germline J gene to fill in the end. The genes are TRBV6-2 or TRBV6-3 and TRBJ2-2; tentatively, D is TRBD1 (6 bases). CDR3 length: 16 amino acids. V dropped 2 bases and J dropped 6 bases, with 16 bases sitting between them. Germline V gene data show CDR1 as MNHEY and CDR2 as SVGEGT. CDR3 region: CASSYRGPQGAGELFF. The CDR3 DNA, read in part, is TGTGCCAGCAGTTACAGGGGCCCACAGGGAGCCGGGGAG.

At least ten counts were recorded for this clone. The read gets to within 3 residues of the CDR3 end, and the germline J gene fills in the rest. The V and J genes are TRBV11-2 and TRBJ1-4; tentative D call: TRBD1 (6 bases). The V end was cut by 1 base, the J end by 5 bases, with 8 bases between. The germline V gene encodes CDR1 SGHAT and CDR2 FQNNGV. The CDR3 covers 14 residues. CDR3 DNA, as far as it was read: TGTGCCAGCAGCTTAGCCACAGGGAATGAAAAA. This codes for CASSLATGNEK. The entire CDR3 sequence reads CASSLATGNEKLFF.